This T cell receptor beta chain was recovered during a study of immune evolution from preneoplasia to lung adenocarcinoma. The overall study: HLA loss of heterozygosity: under 7.5% AIS, about 14% MIA, 30% to 35% ADC, none AAH. Study outcomes and limitations: Top clone share appeared to fall from AAH through AIS, MIA, adenocarcinoma. Later-stage lesions appeared to have more T cells, more diversity, less clonality.

The method was immunoSEQ multiplex PCR; TCRdb's version includes in-frame clones alone and lacks a portion of them. The repertoire holds under 6,000 clones, with roughly 80% as singletons. CDR3 length equals 14 residues. Germline V gene lookup returns CDR1 SGHVS and CDR2 FQNEAQ. The J segment lost 3 bases and the V segment lost 3 bases, leaving 3 bases of the junction unmatched. Patient tissue came from resections in Japan or China, 2014–2017. About this clone: What it binds is not known.

The specimen sequenced was FFPE minimally invasive lung adenocarcinoma tissue. The source is a person aged 55 to 79 with lung adenocarcinoma. V is TRBV7-8 and J is TRBJ2-7; 9 nucleotides align to TRBD1. The CDR3 protein is CASSFLDRGYEQYF. In DNA, the CDR3 is TGTGCCAGCAGCTTCCTGGACAGGGGCTACGAGCAGTACTTC.